These T cell receptor beta chains were read from a single sample in a study of T-cell reconstitution after alpha-beta-depleted transplantation in children. TCRdb processed the PCR reads anew with MiXCR; each CDR3 protein has one entry. The sample yields some 520,000 distinct CDR3 sequences, roughly 33% seen once. Here the sequenced sample was PBMCs from the stem cell graft donor, taken from the stem cell graft. The receptor source for this set is a human donor who donated a stem cell graft to a child with aplastic anemia. Each CDR3 is given with its conserved first and last residue. The D gene is left open where the match is weak. Expanded clones are given a class, and other clones once, few, many or no size at all.

j_call d_call clone_size v_call cdr3_aa cdr3_nt
TRBJ2-1 TRBD1 . TRBV18 CASSPPGQGVWQFF TGTGCCAGCTCACCACCAGGACAGGGCGTATGGCAGTTCTTC
TRBJ2-1 TRBD2 . TRBV20-1 CSASDTSGRVYEQFF TGCAGTGCTAGCGACACTAGCGGGAGGGTCTATGAGCAGTTCTTC
TRBJ1-2 . . TRBV29-1 CSVREGDYGYTF TGCAGCGTTAGAGAGGGTGACTATGGCTACACCTTC
TRBJ2-2 TRBD2 . TRBV10-2 CASSEGLAGANTGELFF TGCGCCAGCAGTGAGGGTTTAGCGGGAGCGAACACCGGGGAGCTGTTTTTT
TRBJ1-6 . . TRBV6-2/TRBV6-3 CASGLRGLRTPLHF TGTGCCAGCGGATTAAGAGGTCTCCGAACACCCCTCCACTTT
TRBJ2-2 . . TRBV7-6 CASSLMSANTGELFF TGTGCCAGCAGCTTAATGTCAGCGAACACCGGGGAGCTGTTTTTT
TRBJ2-7 . . TRBV7-6 CASSLVAPPKDLSYEQYF TGTGCCAGCAGCTTAGTAGCTCCACCCAAAGACCTCTCCTACGAGCAGTACTTC
TRBJ1-2 . few TRBV4-3 CASSQGPTNYGYTF TGCGCCAGCAGCCAAGGACCGACAAACTATGGCTACACCTTC
TRBJ1-1 TRBD1 . TRBV5-1 CASSLAGTGGRTEAFF TGCGCCAGCAGCTTGGCCGGGACAGGGGGGAGGACTGAAGCTTTCTTT
TRBJ2-6 . . TRBV5-1 CASSLARVRGSGANVLTF TGCGCCAGCAGCTTGGCCCGGGTCCGGGGCTCTGGGGCCAACGTCCTGACTTTC
TRBJ2-3 . . TRBV11-2 CASSLGFRRAAGTDTQYF TGTGCCAGCAGCTTAGGGTTCAGGAGGGCCGCGGGCACAGATACGCAGTATTTT
TRBJ1-1 . . TRBV7-6 CASSPSLGSNTEAFF TGTGCCAGCAGCCCCTCTCTAGGGTCAAACACTGAAGCTTTCTTT
TRBJ1-5 . . TRBV12-3/TRBV12-4 CASSSGRAQHF TGTGCCAGCAGCTCCGGTCGAGCCCAGCATTTT
TRBJ1-5 . . TRBV10-3 CAISEPGDQPQHF TGTGCCATCAGTGAGCCAGGGGATCAGCCCCAGCATTTT
TRBJ2-1 TRBD2 . TRBV7-2 CASSIISGRGDF TGTGCCAGCAGCATTATCTCTGGTCGGGGGGACTTC
TRBJ1-2 . few TRBV29-1 CSVERGGHGYTF TGCAGCGTTGAACGGGGGGGACATGGCTACACCTTC
TRBJ2-3 . . TRBV18 CASSPPAGAGSTDTQYF TGTGCCAGCTCACCACCAGCCGGAGCCGGATCCACAGATACGCAGTATTTT
TRBJ2-3 . few TRBV30 CAWSVGRDTQYF TGTGCCTGGAGTGTGGGCCGGGATACGCAGTATTTT
TRBJ2-2 . few TRBV6-4 CASSNGSTGELFF TGTGCCAGCAGTAACGGGAGCACCGGGGAGCTGTTTTTT
TRBJ2-1 TRBD2 few TRBV7-8 CASSFERDNDEQFF TGTGCCAGCAGCTTTGAGCGGGATAATGATGAGCAGTTCTTC
TRBJ2-7 . few TRBV30 CAWSHLDYEQYF TGTGCCTGGTCGCATTTGGACTACGAGCAGTACTTC
TRBJ2-7 TRBD1 . TRBV25-1 CASSLTGTGEHEQYF TGTGCCAGCAGTTTGACTGGGACAGGGGAACACGAGCAGTACTTC
TRBJ2-2 . few TRBV7-8 CASSFQGYDTGELFF TGTGCCAGCAGCTTTCAGGGCTATGACACCGGGGAGCTGTTTTTT
TRBJ2-7 TRBD2 few TRBV6-5 CASSYLAGGSNEQYF TGTGCCAGCAGTTACTTGGCGGGGGGTTCAAACGAGCAGTACTTC
TRBJ2-1 TRBD1 . TRBV28 CASSSFGAGTGTGEVGEQFF TGTGCCAGCAGTTCATTTGGGGCGGGAACCGGGACAGGGGAGGTGGGTGAGCAGTTCTTC